This T cell receptor beta chain is drawn from a study of T cells in Graves' hyperthyroidism and ophthalmopathy. The CDR3 contains 14 residues. J was trimmed by 3 bases and V by 6 bases; bases with no gene match: 7. Amplified TCR beta CDR3 regions derived from RNA transcripts. The HTBI primer set was used in a first-round RT-PCR of the TCR CDR3. One entry per CDR3 protein, called by TCRdb with MiXCR from the multiplex PCR reads. The table records 400,000 to 550,000 distinct CDR3 sequences, about 24% of them present only once. General study findings and limits: Onset of ophthalmopathy came a median about 6.5 months after the model predicted it. Blood shared most expanded thyroid clonotypes above 0.001.

This clonotype was picked up many times. Its antigen is still unknown. Patients having uncontrolled infection, another autoimmune disease, pregnancy or lactation were not included. PBMCs came from around 10 ml fresh peripheral blood. The sample was blood. The TCR comes from a woman in her twenties or thirties with Graves' ophthalmopathy. The rearrangement joins TRBV12-3 or TRBV12-4 to TRBJ1-1; 7 bases fit TRBD1. This CDR3 is CASRGPGGYTEAFF. CDR3 in DNA: TGTGCCAGCAGGGGCCCAGGGGGGTACACTGAAGCTTTCTTT.